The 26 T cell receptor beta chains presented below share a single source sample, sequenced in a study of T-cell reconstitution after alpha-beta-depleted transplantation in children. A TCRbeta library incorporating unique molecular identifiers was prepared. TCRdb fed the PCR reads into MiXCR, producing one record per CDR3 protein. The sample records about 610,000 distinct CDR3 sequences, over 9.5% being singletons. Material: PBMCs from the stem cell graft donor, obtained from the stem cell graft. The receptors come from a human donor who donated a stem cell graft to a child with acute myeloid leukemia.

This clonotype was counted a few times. CDR3 nucleotides: TGTGCCAGCAGTCCACAAGGGACAGCTAACTATGGCTACACCTTC. This gives the protein CASSPQGTANYGYTF. This chain links TRBV27 with TRBJ1-2; 7 bases line up with TRBD1. Germline lookup yields CDR1 MNHEY and CDR2 SMNVEV (reference sequence). The CDR3 has 15 residues. V lost 5 bases to trimming and J lost 0 bases; unmatched junction nucleotides: 6.

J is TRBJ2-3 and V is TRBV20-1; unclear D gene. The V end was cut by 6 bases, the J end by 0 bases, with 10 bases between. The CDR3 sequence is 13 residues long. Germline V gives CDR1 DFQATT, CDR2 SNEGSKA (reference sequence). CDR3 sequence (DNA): TGCAGTGCAACGATCACTAGCACAGATACGCAGTATTTT. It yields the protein CSATITSTDTQYF.

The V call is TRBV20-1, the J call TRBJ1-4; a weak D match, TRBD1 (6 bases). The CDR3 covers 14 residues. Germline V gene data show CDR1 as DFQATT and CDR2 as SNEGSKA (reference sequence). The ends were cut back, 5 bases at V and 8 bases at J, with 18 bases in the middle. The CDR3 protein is CSAGGGGAGEKLFF. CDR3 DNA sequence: TGCAGTGCTGGCGGGGGGGGGGCAGGAGAAAAACTGTTTTTT.

CDR3: CASSGDFPPYEQYF. The CDR3 DNA reads TGTGCCAGCAGCGGGGACTTCCCCCCCTACGAGCAGTACTTC. The chain links TRBV6-1 to TRBJ2-7, with a weak D call TRBD2 (6 bases). The CDR3 runs to 14 residues. CDR1 and CDR2 (germline): MNHNS, SASEGT. V was cut by 6 bases and J by 2 bases, with 14 bases left in between.

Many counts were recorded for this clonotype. The CDR3 spells CASMTGRTYEQYF. The CDR3 nucleotides read TGTGCCAGCATGACAGGAAGGACCTACGAGCAGTACTTC. V and J are TRBV6-1 and TRBJ2-7; tentatively, D is TRBD1 (6 bases). CDR3 size: 13 residues. CDR1 MNHNS and CDR2 SASEGT come from the germline V gene. V gave up 7 bases and J gave up 2 bases, with 12 bases separating them.

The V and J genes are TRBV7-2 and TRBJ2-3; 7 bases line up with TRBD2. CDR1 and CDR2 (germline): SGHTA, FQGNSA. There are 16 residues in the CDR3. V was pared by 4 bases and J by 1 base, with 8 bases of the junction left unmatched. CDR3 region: CASSSGSGMRTDTQYF. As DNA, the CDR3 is TGTGCCAGCAGCTCGGGAAGCGGGATGCGCACAGATACGCAGTATTTT.

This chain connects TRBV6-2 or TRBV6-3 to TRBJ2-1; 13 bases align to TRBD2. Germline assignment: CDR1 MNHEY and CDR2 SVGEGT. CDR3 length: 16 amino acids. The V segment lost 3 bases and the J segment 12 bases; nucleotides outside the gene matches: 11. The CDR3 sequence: CASSYVWTSGSPGQFF. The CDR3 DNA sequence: TGTGCCAGCAGTTATGTTTGGACTAGCGGGAGCCCAGGGCAGTTCTTC.

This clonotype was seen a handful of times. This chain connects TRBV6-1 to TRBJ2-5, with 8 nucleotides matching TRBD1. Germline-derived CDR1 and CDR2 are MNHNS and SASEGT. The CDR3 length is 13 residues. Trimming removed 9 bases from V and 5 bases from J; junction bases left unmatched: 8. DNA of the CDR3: TGTGCCAGTAATCAGGGGGCGGGGGAGACCCAGTACTTC. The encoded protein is CASNQGAGETQYF.

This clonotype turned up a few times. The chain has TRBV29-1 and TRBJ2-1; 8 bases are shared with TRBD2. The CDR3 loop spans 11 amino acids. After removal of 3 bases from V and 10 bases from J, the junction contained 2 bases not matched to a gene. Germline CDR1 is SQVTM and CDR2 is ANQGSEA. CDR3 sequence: CSVDGGGEQFF. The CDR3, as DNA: TGCAGCGTTGACGGGGGGGGAGAGCAGTTCTTC.

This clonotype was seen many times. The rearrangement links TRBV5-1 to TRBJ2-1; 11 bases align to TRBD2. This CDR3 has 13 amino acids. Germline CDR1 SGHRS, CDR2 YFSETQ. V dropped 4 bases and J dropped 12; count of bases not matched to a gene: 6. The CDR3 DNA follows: TGCGCCAGCAGCCCCGGGACTAGCGGTGGGCAGTTCTTC. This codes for CASSPGTSGGQFF.

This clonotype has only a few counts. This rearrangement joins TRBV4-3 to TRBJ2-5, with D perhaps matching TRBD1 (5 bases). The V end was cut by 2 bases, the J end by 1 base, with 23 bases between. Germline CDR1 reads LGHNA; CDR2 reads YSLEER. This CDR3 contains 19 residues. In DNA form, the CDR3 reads TGCGCCAGCAGCCAAAATAAACTCCCTGGGCCTGGGGCCCAAGAGACCCAGTACTTC. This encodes CASSQNKLPGPGAQETQYF.

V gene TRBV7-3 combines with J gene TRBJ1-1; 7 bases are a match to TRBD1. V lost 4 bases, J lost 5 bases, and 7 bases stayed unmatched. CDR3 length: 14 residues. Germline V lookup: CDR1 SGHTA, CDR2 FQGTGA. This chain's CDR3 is CASSSGTAGTEAFF. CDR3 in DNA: TGTGCCAGCAGCTCAGGGACAGCCGGAACTGAAGCTTTCTTT.

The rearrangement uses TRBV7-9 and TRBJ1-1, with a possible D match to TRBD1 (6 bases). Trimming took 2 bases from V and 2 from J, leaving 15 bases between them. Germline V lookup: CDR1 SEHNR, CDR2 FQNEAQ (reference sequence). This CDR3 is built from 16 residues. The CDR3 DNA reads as TGTGCCAGCAGCTTATCGGGGGCAGAGCCCAACACTGAAGCTTTCTTT. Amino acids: CASSLSGAEPNTEAFF.

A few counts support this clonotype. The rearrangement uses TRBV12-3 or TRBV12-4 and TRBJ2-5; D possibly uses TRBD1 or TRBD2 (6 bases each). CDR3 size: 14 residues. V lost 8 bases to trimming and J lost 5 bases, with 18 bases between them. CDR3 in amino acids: CASWQGRTAETQYF. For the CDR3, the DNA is TGTGCCAGCTGGCAGGGGAGGACGGCGGAGACCCAGTACTTC.

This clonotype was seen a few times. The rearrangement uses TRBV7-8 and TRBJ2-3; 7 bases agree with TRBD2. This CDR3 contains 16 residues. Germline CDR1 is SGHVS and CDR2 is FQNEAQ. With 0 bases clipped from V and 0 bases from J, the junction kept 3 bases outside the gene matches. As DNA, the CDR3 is TGTGCCAGCAGCTTAGCGAGCGGGACTAGCACAGATACGCAGTATTTT. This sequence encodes CASSLASGTSTDTQYF.

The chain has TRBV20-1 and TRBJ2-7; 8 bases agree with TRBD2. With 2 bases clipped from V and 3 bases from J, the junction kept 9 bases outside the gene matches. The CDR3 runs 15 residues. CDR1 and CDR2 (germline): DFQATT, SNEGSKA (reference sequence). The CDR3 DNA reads TGCAGTGCTAGATTCGGGGGGGGCTTAAGCTACGAGCAGTACTTC. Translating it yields CSARFGGGLSYEQYF.

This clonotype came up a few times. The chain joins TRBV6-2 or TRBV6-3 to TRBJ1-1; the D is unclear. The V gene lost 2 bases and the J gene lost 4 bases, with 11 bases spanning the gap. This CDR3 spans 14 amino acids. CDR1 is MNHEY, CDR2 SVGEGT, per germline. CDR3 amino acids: CASSYARMGTEAFF. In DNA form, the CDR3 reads TGTGCCAGCAGTTACGCACGGATGGGCACTGAAGCTTTCTTT.

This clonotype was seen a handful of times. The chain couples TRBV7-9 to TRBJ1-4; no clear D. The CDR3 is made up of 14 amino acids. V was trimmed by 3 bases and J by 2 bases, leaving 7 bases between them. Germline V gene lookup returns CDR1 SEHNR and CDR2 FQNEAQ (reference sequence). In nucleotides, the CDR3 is TGTGCCAGCAGCTTTCGCATGACTAATGAAAAACTGTTTTTT. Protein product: CASSFRMTNEKLFF.

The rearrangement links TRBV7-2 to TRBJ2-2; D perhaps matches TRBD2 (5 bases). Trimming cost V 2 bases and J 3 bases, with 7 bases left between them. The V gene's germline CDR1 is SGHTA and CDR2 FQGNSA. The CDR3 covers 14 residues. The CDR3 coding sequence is TGTGCCAGCAGCTTAATGGACTACACCGGGGAGCTGTTTTTT. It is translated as CASSLMDYTGELFF.

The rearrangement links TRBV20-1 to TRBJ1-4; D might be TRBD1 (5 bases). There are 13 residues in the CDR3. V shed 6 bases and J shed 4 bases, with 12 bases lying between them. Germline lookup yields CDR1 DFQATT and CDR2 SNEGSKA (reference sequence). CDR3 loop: CSAGTGINEKLFF. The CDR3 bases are TGCAGTGCCGGGACCGGGATTAATGAAAAACTGTTTTTT.

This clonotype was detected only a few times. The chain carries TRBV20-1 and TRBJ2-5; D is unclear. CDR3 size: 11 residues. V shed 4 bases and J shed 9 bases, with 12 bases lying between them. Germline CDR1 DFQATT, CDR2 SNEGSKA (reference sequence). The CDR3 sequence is CSAIATGAQYF. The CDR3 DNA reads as TGCAGTGCTATTGCAACTGGAGCCCAGTACTTC.

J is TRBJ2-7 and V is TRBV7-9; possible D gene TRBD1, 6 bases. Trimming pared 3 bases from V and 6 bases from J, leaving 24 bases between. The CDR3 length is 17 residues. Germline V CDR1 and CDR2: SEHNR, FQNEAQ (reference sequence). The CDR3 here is CASSFNTVRAGEGEQYF. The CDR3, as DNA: TGTGCCAGCAGCTTTAATACAGTCCGGGCAGGGGAAGGCGAGCAGTACTTC.

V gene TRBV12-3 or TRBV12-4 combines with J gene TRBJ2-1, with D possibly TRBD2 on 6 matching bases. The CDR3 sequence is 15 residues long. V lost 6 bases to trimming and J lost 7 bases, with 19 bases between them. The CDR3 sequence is CASSHLRDLRNEQFF. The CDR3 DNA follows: TGTGCCAGCAGCCACCTCCGGGACTTGAGAAATGAGCAGTTCTTC.

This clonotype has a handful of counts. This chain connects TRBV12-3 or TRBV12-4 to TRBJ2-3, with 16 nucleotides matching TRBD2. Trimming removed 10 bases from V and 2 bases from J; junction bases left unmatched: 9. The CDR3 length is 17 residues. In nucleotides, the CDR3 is TGTGCCACCCGGGGACTAGCGGGAGGGAAATACACAGATACGCAGTATTTT. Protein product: CATRGLAGGKYTDTQYF.

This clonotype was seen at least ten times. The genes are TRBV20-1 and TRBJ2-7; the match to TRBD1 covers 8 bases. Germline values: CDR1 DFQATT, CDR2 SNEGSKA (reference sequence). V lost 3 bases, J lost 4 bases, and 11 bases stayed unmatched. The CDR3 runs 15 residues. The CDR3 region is CSASGRGLRPYEQYF. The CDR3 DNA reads TGCAGTGCTAGTGGCAGGGGGCTAAGACCGTACGAGCAGTACTTC.

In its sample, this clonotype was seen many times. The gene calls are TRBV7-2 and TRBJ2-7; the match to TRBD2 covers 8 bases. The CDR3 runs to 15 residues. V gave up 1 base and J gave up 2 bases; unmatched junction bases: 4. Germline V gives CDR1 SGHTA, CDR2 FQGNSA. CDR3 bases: TGTGCCAGCAGCTTAGACTCTAGCGGGCCCTACGAGCAGTACTTC. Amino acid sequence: CASSLDSSGPYEQYF.